The rows below give T cell receptor beta chains drawn from one sample of a study of blood T cell repertoires in COVID-19. Sequencing was performed with immunoSEQ multiplex PCR; in TCRdb, only in-frame clones are kept and a portion is missing. The data contain over 25,000 clones, about 87% of them singletons. Sequencing used peripheral blood. The receptors derive from a man aged 65-85 years with active COVID-19. CDR3s include the opening cysteine and the closing phenylalanine or tryptophan. The D gene is left open where the match is weak. Only some rows state a clone size, as once, few, many or a class for expanded clones.

len: 12; abundance: .; j_gene: TRBJ2-5; d_gene: .; v_gene: TRBV18; CDR3nt: TGTGCCAGCTCACGTCTTCAAGAGACCCAGTACTTC; CDR3aa: CASSRLQETQYF
len: 13; abundance: once; j_gene: TRBJ1-5; d_gene: .; v_gene: TRBV19; CDR3nt: TGTGCCAGTTCACGACAGAGCAATCAGCCCCAGCATTTT; CDR3aa: CASSRQSNQPQHF
len: 15; abundance: .; j_gene: TRBJ2-7; d_gene: TRBD2; v_gene: TRBV2; CDR3nt: TGTGCCAGCAGTGCCCGACTAGCGGGGACTTACGAGCAGTACTTC; CDR3aa: CASSARLAGTYEQYF
len: 12; abundance: .; j_gene: TRBJ2-5; d_gene: .; v_gene: TRBV3-1/TRBV3-2; CDR3nt: TGTGCCAGCAGCCAAGCCTTTAAGACCCAGTACTTC; CDR3aa: CASSQAFKTQYF
len: 14; abundance: once; j_gene: TRBJ2-3; d_gene: .; v_gene: TRBV3-1/TRBV3-2; CDR3nt: TGTGCCAGCAGTTTTTATCAGCGCGTGGATACGCAGTATTTT; CDR3aa: CASSFYQRVDTQYF
len: 15; abundance: few; j_gene: TRBJ2-2; d_gene: .; v_gene: TRBV5-1; CDR3nt: TGCGCCAGCAGCTTCTCAGGGTATAGCACCGGGGAGCTGTTTTTT; CDR3aa: CASSFSGYSTGELFF
len: 11; abundance: .; j_gene: TRBJ2-7; d_gene: .; v_gene: TRBV12-3/TRBV12-4; CDR3nt: TGTAGAGAGGACAGCGCCTACGAGCAGTACTTC; CDR3aa: CREDSAYEQYF
len: 12; abundance: .; j_gene: TRBJ1-2; d_gene: .; v_gene: TRBV11-3; CDR3nt: TGTGCCAGCAGCCACACTAACTATGGCTACACCTTC; CDR3aa: CASSHTNYGYTF
len: 17; abundance: once; j_gene: TRBJ2-5; d_gene: TRBD1; v_gene: TRBV7-9; CDR3nt: TGTGCCAGCAGCTTAGCGACTGGACAGGGTTTAGGAGAGACCCAGTACTTC; CDR3aa: CASSLATGQGLGETQYF
len: 15; abundance: .; j_gene: TRBJ2-7; d_gene: TRBD2; v_gene: TRBV7-9; CDR3nt: TGTGCCAGCAGCTTCCTGGCGGGGGGGGTTTACGAGCAGTACTTC; CDR3aa: CASSFLAGGVYEQYF
len: 13; abundance: .; j_gene: TRBJ2-3; d_gene: TRBD2; v_gene: TRBV29-1; CDR3nt: TGCAGCGTTGAAGTAGCGGGGACAGATACGCAGTATTTT; CDR3aa: CSVEVAGTDTQYF
len: 12; abundance: once; j_gene: TRBJ2-5; d_gene: .; v_gene: TRBV7-9; CDR3nt: TGTGCCAGCAGCTCTCTCCAAGAGACCCAGTACTTC; CDR3aa: CASSSLQETQYF
len: 15; abundance: .; j_gene: TRBJ2-7; d_gene: TRBD1; v_gene: TRBV19; CDR3nt: TGTGCCAGTAATAGACCGGGACAGGGAGACTACGAGCAGTACTTC; CDR3aa: CASNRPGQGDYEQYF
len: 15; abundance: .; j_gene: TRBJ1-5; d_gene: TRBD1; v_gene: TRBV2; CDR3nt: TGTGCCAGCTCCCGGGACAGGGCCCCAAATCAGCCCCAGCATTTT; CDR3aa: CASSRDRAPNQPQHF
len: 16; abundance: .; j_gene: TRBJ2-2; d_gene: .; v_gene: TRBV5-1; CDR3nt: TGCGCCAGCAGCTGGGGGGGGCCCCGCGATACCGGGGAGCTGTTTTTT; CDR3aa: CASSWGGPRDTGELFF
len: 18; abundance: .; j_gene: TRBJ1-1; d_gene: TRBD1; v_gene: TRBV5-1; CDR3nt: TGCGCCAGCAGCCTTACCCCGGACAGGGGGGCATTGGACACTGAAGCTTTCTTT; CDR3aa: CASSLTPDRGALDTEAFF
len: 17; abundance: .; j_gene: TRBJ1-6; d_gene: TRBD1; v_gene: TRBV19; CDR3nt: TGTGCCAGTAGTCTCCCTAACAGGGGTATGAGCGATTCACCCCTCCACTTT; CDR3aa: CASSLPNRGMSDSPLHF
len: 14; abundance: .; j_gene: TRBJ1-4; d_gene: TRBD1; v_gene: TRBV28; CDR3nt: TGTGCCAGCGTAGGGACAGGCGTAATCGATGAACTGTTTTTT; CDR3aa: CASVGTGVIDELFF
len: 17; abundance: .; j_gene: TRBJ2-3; d_gene: TRBD2; v_gene: TRBV4-3; CDR3nt: TGCGCCAGCAGCCAAGACTTCCAGCGGGGGGCCAAAGATACGCAGTATTTT; CDR3aa: CASSQDFQRGAKDTQYF
len: 13; abundance: .; j_gene: TRBJ1-1; d_gene: .; v_gene: TRBV6-6; CDR3nt: TGTGCCAGCCTCGTATCTCCGAACACTGAAGCTTTCTTT; CDR3aa: CASLVSPNTEAFF
len: 15; abundance: once; j_gene: TRBJ2-3; d_gene: .; v_gene: TRBV21-1; CDR3nt: TGTGCCAGCAGCGGTACAGGGGCAAGCACAGATACGCAGTATTTT; CDR3aa: CASSGTGASTDTQYF
len: 15; abundance: .; j_gene: TRBJ2-2; d_gene: .; v_gene: TRBV2; CDR3nt: TGTGCCAGCAGTAAGACCCTTACTAGTTCCGGGGAGCTGTTTTTT; CDR3aa: CASSKTLTSSGELFF
len: 14; abundance: .; j_gene: TRBJ1-2; d_gene: .; v_gene: TRBV7-2; CDR3nt: TGTGCCAGCAGCCCCGGTCCAGGTAGCTATGGCTACACCTTC; CDR3aa: CASSPGPGSYGYTF